This is a list of T cell receptor beta chains from one sample in a study of blood T cell repertoires in COVID-19. Some clones are missing from TCRdb's copy, which holds only in-frame ones; the method was immunoSEQ multiplex PCR. The sample includes about 150,000 clones, about 85% of them seen just once. Sequencing was carried out using peripheral blood. The receptor source for this set is a human donor with COVID-19, enrolled during active disease. The donor label of this sample is uncertain. Both conserved end residues are part of each CDR3. The size field is filled for only some rows; it gives once, few, many or a size class.

>TRBV2|TRBJ2-2|.|16
CASSELGTGNTGELFF
>TRBV5-4|TRBJ2-1|.|16
CASSTRTGGSYNEQFF
>TRBV10-1|TRBJ2-5|.|15
CASSEIGQGLETQYF
>TRBV25-1|TRBJ2-2|.|17
CASSEFGEGVNTGELFF
>TRBV5-1|TRBJ1-2|once|14
CASSLYDGTKDYTF
>TRBV5-1|TRBJ1-6|once|14
CASSLGGWDSPLHF
>TRBV5-1|TRBJ2-7|once|12
CASSSQGGEQYF
>TRBV18|TRBJ2-1|.|16
CASSPKGTDRYNEQFF
>TRBV3-1/TRBV3-2|TRBJ1-6|.|13
CASSQASGSPLHF
>TRBV3-1/TRBV3-2|TRBJ1-4|.|13
CASSQGTPEKLFF
>TRBV21-1|TRBJ2-1|.|15
CASILLGDRVNEQFF
>TRBV15|TRBJ2-5|.|13
CATSRDRLETQYF
>TRBV7-9|TRBJ2-3|.|12
CASGGAADTQYF
>TRBV19|TRBJ2-7|.|15
CASRTSGGALYEQYF
>TRBV5-1|TRBJ1-3|.|14
CASWTGTSGNTIYF
>TRBV5-5|TRBJ1-1|.|13
CASSFRTHTEAFF
>TRBV7-9|TRBJ1-2|.|14
CASSGEQGVYGYTF
>TRBV5-1|TRBJ2-3|.|13
CASSRGQSDTQYF
>TRBV11-2|TRBJ1-2|.|13
CASSLGGNYGYTF
>TRBV12-5|TRBJ1-2|.|12
CASGPGHYGYTF
>TRBV6-6|TRBJ1-4|.|14
CASSGTDGGEKLFF
>TRBV2|TRBJ2-7|.|18
CASSEALYGRGFAYEQYF
>TRBV2|TRBJ2-1|.|15
CASSEARGAHNEQFF
>TRBV12-3/TRBV12-4|TRBJ2-7|few|12
CASSLGRLYRYF
>TRBV6-1|TRBJ1-6|.|13
CASSEAPGSPLHF
>TRBV7-3|TRBJ1-3|.|13
CASGGGLEDTIYF
>TRBV6-6|TRBJ1-1|.|14
CASSSLLTGARAFF
>TRBV10-2|TRBJ2-7|.|15
CATAESGGAGYEQYF
>TRBV19|TRBJ2-7|.|15
CASSPNRGLLYEQYF
>TRBV25-1|TRBJ2-3|.|15
CASSGMSGGRDTQYF
>TRBV12-3/TRBV12-4|TRBJ2-5|few|13
CASSFLGGETQYF
>TRBV6-5|TRBJ2-1|.|14
CASRRGGSLLEQFF
>TRBV6-5|TRBJ1-3|.|15
CASSYSGPDGNTIYF
>TRBV6-5|TRBJ2-7|.|14
CASSRSGGAHEQYF
>TRBV16|TRBJ2-7|.|11
CASSQRYEQYF
>TRBV5-4|TRBJ2-5|.|15
CASRAGLRGKETQYF
>TRBV7-9|TRBJ2-3|.|13
CASSSRTTDTQYF
>TRBV19|TRBJ1-2|.|20
CASSTLAGGTGALANYGYTF
>TRBV5-1|TRBJ1-3|.|15
CASSLEAAEENTIYF
>TRBV6-4|TRBJ2-6|.|15
CASSLRGSGANVLTF
>TRBV9|TRBJ1-2|.|13
CASSDRDLSGYTF